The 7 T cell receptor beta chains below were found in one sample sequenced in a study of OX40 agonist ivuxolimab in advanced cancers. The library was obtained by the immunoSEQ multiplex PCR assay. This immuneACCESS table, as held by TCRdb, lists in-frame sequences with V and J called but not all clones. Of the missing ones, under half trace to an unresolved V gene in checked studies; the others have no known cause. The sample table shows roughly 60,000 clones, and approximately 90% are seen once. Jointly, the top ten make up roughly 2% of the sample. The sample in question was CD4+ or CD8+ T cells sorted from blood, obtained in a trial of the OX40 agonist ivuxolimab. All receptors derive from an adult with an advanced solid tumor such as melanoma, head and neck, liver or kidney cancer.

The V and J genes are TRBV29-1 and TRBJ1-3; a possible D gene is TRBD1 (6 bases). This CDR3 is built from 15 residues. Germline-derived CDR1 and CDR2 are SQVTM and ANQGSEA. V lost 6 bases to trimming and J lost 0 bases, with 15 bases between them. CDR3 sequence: CSVADRDDSGNTIYF. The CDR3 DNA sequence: TGCAGCGTGGCGGACAGAGACGACTCTGGAAACACCATATATTTT. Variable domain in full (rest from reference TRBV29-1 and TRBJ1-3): SAVISQKPSRDICQRGTSLTIQCQVDSQVTMMFWYRQQPGQSLTLIATANQGSEATYESGFVIDKFPISRPNLTFSTLTVSNMSPEDSSIYLCSVADRDDSGNTIYFGEGSWLTVV.

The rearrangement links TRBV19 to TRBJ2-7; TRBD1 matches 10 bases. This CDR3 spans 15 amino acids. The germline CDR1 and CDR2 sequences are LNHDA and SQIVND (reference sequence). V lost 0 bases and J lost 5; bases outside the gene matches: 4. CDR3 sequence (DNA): TGTGCCAGTAGTATAGAGGGACAGGGGTTCCACGAGCAGTACTTC. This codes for CASSIEGQGFHEQYF. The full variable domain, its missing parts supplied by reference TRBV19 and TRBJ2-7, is DGGITQSPKYLFRKEGQNVTLSCEQNLNHDAMYWYRQDPGQGLRLIYYSQIVNDFQKGDIAEGYSVSREKKESFPLTVTSAQKNPTAFYLCASSIEGQGFHEQYFGPGTRLTVT.

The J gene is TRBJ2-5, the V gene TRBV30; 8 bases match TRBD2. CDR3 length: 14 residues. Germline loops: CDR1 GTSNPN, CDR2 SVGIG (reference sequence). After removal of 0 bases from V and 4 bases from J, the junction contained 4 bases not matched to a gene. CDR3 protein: CAWSVPGGPETQYF. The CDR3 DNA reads TGTGCCTGGAGTGTCCCGGGGGGGCCAGAGACCCAGTACTTC.

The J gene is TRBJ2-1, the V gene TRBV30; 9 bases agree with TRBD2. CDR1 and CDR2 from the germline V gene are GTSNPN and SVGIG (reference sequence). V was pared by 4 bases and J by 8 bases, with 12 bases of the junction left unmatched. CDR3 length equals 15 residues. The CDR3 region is CAWKGVAGGPYEQFF. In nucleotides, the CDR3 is TGTGCCTGGAAGGGGGTTGCGGGAGGGCCATATGAGCAGTTCTTC.

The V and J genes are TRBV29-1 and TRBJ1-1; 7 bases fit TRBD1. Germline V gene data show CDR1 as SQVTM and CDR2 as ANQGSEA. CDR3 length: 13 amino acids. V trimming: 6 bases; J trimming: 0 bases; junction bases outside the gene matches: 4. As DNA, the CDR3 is TGCAGCGTCCGACAGGGAATGAACACTGAAGCTTTCTTT. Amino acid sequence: CSVRQGMNTEAFF.

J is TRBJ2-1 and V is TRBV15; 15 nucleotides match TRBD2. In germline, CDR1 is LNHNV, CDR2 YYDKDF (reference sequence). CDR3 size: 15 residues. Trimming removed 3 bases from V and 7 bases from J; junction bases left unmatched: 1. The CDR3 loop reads CATSRGTSGRNEQFF. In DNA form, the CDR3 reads TGTGCCACCAGCAGGGGGACTAGCGGGAGGAATGAGCAGTTCTTC. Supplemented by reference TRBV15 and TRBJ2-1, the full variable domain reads DAMVIQNPRYQVTQFGKPVTLSCSQTLNHNVMYWYQQKSSQAPKLLFHYYDKDFNNEADTPDNFQSRRPNTSFCFLDIRSPGLGDTAMYLCATSRGTSGRNEQFFGPGTRLTVL.

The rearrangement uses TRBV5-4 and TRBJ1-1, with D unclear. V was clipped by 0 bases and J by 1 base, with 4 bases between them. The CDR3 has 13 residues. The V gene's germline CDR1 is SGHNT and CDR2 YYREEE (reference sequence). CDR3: CASSLGENTEAFF. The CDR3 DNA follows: TGTGCCAGCAGCTTGGGAGAGAACACTGAAGCTTTCTTT. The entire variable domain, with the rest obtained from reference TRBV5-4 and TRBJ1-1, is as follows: ETGVTQSPTHLIKTRGQQVTLRCSSQSGHNTVSWYQQALGQGPQFIFQYYREEENGRGNFPPRFSGLQFPNYSSELNVNALELDDSALYLCASSLGENTEAFFGQGTRLTVV.